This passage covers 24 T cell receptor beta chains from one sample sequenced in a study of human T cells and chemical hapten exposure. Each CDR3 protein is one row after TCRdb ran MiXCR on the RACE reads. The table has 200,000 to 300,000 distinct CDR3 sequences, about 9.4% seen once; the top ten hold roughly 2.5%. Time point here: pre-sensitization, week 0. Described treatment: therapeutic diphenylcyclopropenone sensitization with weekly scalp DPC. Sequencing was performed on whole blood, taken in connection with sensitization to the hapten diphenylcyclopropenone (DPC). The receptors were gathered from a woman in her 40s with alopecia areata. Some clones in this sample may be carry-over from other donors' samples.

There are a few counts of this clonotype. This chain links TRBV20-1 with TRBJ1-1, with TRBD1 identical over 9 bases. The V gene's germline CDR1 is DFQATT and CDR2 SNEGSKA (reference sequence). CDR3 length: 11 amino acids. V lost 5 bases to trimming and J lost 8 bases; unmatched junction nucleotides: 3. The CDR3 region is CSAPGQGEAFF. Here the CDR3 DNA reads TGCAGTGCTCCCGGACAGGGGGAAGCTTTCTTT.

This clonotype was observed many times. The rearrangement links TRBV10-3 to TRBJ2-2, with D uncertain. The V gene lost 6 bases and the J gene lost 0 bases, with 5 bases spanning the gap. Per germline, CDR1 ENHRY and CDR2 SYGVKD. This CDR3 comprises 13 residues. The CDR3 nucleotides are TGTGCCATCAGGGACCCGAACACCGGGGAGCTGTTTTTT. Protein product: CAIRDPNTGELFF.

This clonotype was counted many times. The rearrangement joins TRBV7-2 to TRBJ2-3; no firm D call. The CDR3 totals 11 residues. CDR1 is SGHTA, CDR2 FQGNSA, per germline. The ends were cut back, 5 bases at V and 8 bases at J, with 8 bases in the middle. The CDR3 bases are TGTGCCAGCAGCCTCAGAGTTACGCAGTATTTT. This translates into CASSLRVTQYF.

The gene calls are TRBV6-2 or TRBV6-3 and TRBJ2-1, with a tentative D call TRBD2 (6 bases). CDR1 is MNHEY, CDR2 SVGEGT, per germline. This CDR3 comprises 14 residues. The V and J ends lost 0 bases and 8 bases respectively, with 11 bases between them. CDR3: CASSYSGGRDEQFF. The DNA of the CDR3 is TGTGCCAGCAGTTACTCGGGAGGTCGGGATGAGCAGTTCTTC.

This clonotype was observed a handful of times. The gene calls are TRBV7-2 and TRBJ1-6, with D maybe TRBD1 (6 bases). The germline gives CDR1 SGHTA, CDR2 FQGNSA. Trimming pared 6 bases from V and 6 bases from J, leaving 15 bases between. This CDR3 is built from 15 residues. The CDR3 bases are TGTGCCAGCAGTTTGTTGGGGGCAGGTAATTCACCCCTCCACTTT. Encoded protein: CASSLLGAGNSPLHF.

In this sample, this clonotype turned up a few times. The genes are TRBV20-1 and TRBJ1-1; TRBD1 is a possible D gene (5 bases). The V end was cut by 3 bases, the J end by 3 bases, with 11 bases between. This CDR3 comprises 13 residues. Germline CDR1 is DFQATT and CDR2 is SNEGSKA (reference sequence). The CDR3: CSARGEGDTEAFF. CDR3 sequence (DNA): TGCAGTGCTAGGGGGGAAGGCGACACTGAAGCTTTCTTT.

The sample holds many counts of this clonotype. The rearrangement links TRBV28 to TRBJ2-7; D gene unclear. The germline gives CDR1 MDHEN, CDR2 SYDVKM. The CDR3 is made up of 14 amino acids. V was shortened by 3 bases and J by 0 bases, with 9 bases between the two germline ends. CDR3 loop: CASSFESSSYEQYF. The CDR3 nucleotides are TGTGCCAGCAGTTTTGAAAGTAGCTCCTACGAGCAGTACTTC.

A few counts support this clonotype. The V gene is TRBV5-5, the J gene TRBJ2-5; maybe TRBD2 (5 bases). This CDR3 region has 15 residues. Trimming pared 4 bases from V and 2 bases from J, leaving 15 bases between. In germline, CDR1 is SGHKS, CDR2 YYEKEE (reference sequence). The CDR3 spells CASSPDPGSQETQYF. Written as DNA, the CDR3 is TGTGCCAGCAGCCCGGATCCGGGGTCACAAGAGACCCAGTACTTC.

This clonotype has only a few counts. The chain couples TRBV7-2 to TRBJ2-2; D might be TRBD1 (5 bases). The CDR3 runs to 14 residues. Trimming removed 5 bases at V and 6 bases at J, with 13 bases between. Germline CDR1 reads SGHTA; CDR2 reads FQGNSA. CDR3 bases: TGTGCCAGCAGCCTTAATCAGGGTTCCGGGGAGCTGTTTTTT. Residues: CASSLNQGSGELFF. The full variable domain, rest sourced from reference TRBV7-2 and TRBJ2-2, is GAGVSQSPSNKVTEKGKDVELRCDPISGHTALYWYRQSLGQGLEFLIYFQGNSAPDKSGLPSDRFSAERTGGSVSTLTIQRTQQEDSAVYLCASSLNQGSGELFFGEGSRLTVL.

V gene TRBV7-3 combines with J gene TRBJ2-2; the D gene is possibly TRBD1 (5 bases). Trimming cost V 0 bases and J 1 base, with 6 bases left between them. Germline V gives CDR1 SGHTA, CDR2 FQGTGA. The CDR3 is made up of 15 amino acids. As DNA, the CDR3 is TGTGCCAGCAGCTTAACTCAGGGGAACACCGGGGAGCTGTTTTTT. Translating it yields CASSLTQGNTGELFF.

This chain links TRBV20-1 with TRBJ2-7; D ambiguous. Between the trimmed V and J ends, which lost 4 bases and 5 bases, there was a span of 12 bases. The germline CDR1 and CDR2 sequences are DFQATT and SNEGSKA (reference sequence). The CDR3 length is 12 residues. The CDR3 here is CSAKDIGNEQYF. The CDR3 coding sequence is TGCAGTGCTAAAGATATAGGGAACGAGCAGTACTTC.

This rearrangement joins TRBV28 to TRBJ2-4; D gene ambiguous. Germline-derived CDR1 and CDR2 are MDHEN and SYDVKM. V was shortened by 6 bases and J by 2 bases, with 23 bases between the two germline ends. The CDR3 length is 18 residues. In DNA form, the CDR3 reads TGTGCCAGCAGCCCGTTTATTGGCAAAAGGCAGTCCAAAAACATTCAGTACTTC. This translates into CASSPFIGKRQSKNIQYF.

The CDR3 sequence: CASSVAALQGAFF. CDR3 DNA: TGTGCCAGCAGTGTAGCAGCCCTCCAGGGAGCTTTCTTT. The chain is built from TRBV28 and TRBJ1-1; tentatively, D is TRBD1 (5 bases). This CDR3 region has 13 residues. The germline V gene has CDR1 MDHEN and CDR2 SYDVKM. V was shortened by 5 bases and J by 10 bases, with 17 bases between the two germline ends.

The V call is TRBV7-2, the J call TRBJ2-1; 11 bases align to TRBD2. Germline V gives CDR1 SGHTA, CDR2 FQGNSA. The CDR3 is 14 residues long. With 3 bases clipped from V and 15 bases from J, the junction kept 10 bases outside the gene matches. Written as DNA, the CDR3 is TGTGCCAGCAGCTTCGGCCAACTAGCGGGAGTTCTGTTCTTC. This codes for CASSFGQLAGVLFF.

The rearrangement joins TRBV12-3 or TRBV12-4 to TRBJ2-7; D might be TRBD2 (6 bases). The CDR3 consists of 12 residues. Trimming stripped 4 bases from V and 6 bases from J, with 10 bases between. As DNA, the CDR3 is TGTGCCAGCAGTTCCTCTAGCGCCGAGCAGTACTTC. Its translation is CASSSSSAEQYF.

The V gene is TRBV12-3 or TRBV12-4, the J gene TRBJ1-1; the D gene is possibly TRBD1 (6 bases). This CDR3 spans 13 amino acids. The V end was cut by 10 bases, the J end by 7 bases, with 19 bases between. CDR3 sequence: CATSSDSHVEAFF. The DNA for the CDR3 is TGTGCCACCTCTTCGGACAGCCACGTTGAAGCTTTCTTT.

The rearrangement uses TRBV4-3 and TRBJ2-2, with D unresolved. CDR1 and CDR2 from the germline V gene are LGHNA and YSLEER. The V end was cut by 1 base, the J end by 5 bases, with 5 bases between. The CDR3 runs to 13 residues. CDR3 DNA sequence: TGCGCCAGCAGCCAAGTCTTAACCGGGGAGCTGTTTTTT. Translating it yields CASSQVLTGELFF.

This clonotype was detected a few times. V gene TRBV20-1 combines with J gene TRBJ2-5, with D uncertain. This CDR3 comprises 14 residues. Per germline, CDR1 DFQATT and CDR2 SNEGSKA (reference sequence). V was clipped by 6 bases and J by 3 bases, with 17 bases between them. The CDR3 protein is CSAHHPWQKETQYF. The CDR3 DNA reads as TGCAGTGCCCACCACCCTTGGCAGAAAGAGACCCAGTACTTC.

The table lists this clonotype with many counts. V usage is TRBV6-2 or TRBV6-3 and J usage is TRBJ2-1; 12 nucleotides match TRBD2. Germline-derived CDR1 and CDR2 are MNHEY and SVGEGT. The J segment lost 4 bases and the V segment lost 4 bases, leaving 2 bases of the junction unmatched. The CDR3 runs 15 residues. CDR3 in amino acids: CASSLLAGGYNEQFF. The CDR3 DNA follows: TGTGCCAGCAGTTTGCTAGCGGGAGGGTACAATGAGCAGTTCTTC.

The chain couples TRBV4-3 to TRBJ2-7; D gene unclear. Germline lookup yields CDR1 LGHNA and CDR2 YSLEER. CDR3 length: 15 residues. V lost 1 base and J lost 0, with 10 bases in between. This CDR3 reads CASSQVLESSYEQYF. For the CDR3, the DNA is TGCGCCAGCAGCCAAGTTCTAGAGAGCTCCTACGAGCAGTACTTC.

The CDR3 DNA reads as TGCGCCAGCAGCCAACTAGGCGGTACGCAGTATTTT. Encoded protein: CASSQLGGTQYF. The chain recombines TRBV4-3 with TRBJ2-3; D gene ambiguous. Trimming pared 2 bases from V and 8 bases from J, leaving 8 bases between. CDR1 is LGHNA, CDR2 YSLEER, per germline. The CDR3 has 12 amino acids.

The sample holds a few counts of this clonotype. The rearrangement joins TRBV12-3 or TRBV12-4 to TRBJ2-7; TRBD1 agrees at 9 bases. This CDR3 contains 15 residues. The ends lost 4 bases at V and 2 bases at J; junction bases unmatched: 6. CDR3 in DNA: TGTGCCAGCAGTTACCGAACAGGGGGCCCCTACGAGCAGTACTTC. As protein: CASSYRTGGPYEQYF.

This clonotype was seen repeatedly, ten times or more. CDR3 sequence (DNA): TGTGCCAGCAGCCCCCTCACACGAAGCGGGACCCAGTACTTC. This gives the protein CASSPLTRSGTQYF. The chain has TRBV3-1 and TRBJ2-5; a weak D match, TRBD2 (5 bases). The CDR3 extends over 14 amino acids. Germline-derived CDR1 and CDR2 are LGHDT and YNNKEL (reference sequence). The germline V and J ends were trimmed by 4 bases and 7 bases, with 16 bases remaining between them.

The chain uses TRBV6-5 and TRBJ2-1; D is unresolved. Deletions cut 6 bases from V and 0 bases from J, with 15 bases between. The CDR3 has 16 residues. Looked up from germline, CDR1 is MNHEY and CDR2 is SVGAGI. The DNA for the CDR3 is TGTGCCAGCAGATCGCGTCCTTGGAGCTCCTACAATGAGCAGTTCTTC. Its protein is CASRSRPWSSYNEQFF.